These T cell receptor beta chains were read from a single sample in a study of blood T cell repertoires in COVID-19. The assay was immunoSEQ multiplex PCR, and TCRdb's table has in-frame clones only and misses some. The profile covers about 200,000 clones, with around 84% appearing a single time and around 13% taken by the ten largest. The source material was peripheral blood. These TCRs come from a human donor in a cohort sampled during active COVID-19. CDR3s include the opening cysteine and the closing phenylalanine or tryptophan. A D gene is named only where the DNA matches it firmly. Expanded clones are given a class, and other clones once, few, many or no size at all.

clone_size d_call j_call v_call cdr3_nt cdr3_aa
NA TRBD2 TRBJ2-3 TRBV28 TGTGCCAGCAGTTTATCGGGGGGTCCAGATACGCAGTATTTT CASSLSGGPDTQYF
NA NA TRBJ2-7 TRBV27 TGTGCCAGCAGTTTCTTAGGGGCCGAGCAGTACTTC CASSFLGAEQYF
once TRBD2 TRBJ2-2 TRBV7-8 TGTGCCAGCAGCTTAGCGAGGACTAGTAACGGGGAGCTGTTTTTT CASSLARTSNGELFF
NA NA TRBJ1-2 TRBV7-9 TGTGCCAGCAGCTTACGCGGGGGCGGCTATGGCTACACCTTC CASSLRGGGYGYTF
NA TRBD2 TRBJ2-1 TRBV28 TGTGCCAGCAGTCTCAGCGGGATATATGGAGGTGAGCAGTTCTTC CASSLSGIYGGEQFF
NA TRBD2 TRBJ2-1 TRBV19 TGTGCCAGTATGAGGCTAGCGGGAGGGGGCCCCAATGAGCAGTTCTTC CASMRLAGGGPNEQFF
NA TRBD2 TRBJ2-7 TRBV28 TGTGCCAGCAGTTCCCGACGATCTAGCGGCTCCTACGAGCAGTACTTC CASSSRRSSGSYEQYF
few NA TRBJ1-1 TRBV7-9 TGTGCCAGCAGCTCGCCGACAGGCCCGAACACTGAAGCTTTCTTT CASSSPTGPNTEAFF
NA TRBD1 TRBJ1-2 TRBV30 TGTGCCTGGGCCCAGACAGGGACAGGAGGCTACACCTTC CAWAQTGTGGYTF
NA TRBD1 TRBJ1-2 TRBV19 TGTGCCAGTAGTATTGGGGACAGGCTAAGCTACACCTTC CASSIGDRLSYTF
once NA TRBJ2-5 TRBV11-1 TGTGCCAGCAGCTTAGCGGGAGCCGAAGAGACCCAGTACTTC CASSLAGAEETQYF
NA NA TRBJ2-1 TRBV7-9 TGTGCCAGCAGCCCCCCCGGGGGGCTAGGATACAATGAGCAGTTCTTC CASSPPGGLGYNEQFF
NA TRBD1 TRBJ1-5 TRBV7-9 TGTGCCAGCAGCCCGGGGACAGTCAGCAATCAGCCCCAGCATTTT CASSPGTVSNQPQHF
once NA TRBJ2-7 TRBV29-1 TGCAGCGTTGAACCTGCCCACAGTACAATGCACGAGCAGTACTTC CSVEPAHSTMHEQYF
once TRBD2 TRBJ2-7 TRBV30 TGTGCCTGGAGTGCCCGACTAGCGCCAAGCTCCTACGAGCAGTACTTC CAWSARLAPSSYEQYF
NA NA TRBJ2-7 TRBV10-3 TGTGCCATCAGTGGAACTTCCGCCGACATGGGCTCCTACGAGCAGTACTTC CAISGTSADMGSYEQYF
NA NA TRBJ2-7 TRBV5-1 TGCGCCAGCAGCTTGTTTTTCGGAGCGACAGGCGAGCAGTACTTC CASSLFFGATGEQYF
NA NA TRBJ1-1 TRBV28 TGTGCCAGCAGGATTTTAGATTTGAACACTGAAGCTTTCTTT CASRILDLNTEAFF
NA TRBD1 TRBJ2-1 TRBV7-9 TGTGCCAGCAGCTTAGGAGGACAGGGGCGCCGGAATGAGCAGTTCTTC CASSLGGQGRRNEQFF
NA NA TRBJ1-6 TRBV28 TGTGCCAGCAGTTCTCCTTTTTCCCTCCACTTT CASSSPFSLHF
NA TRBD1 TRBJ2-2 TRBV18 TGTGCCAGCTCAACTGCCGGGACAGGGTATTCGGGGGAGCTGTTTTTT CASSTAGTGYSGELFF
NA TRBD2 TRBJ2-1 TRBV6-6 TGTGCCAGCAGTACGGGACTAGCGGGAGGGAGTGAGCAGTTCTTC CASSTGLAGGSEQFF
large TRBD1 TRBJ2-5 TRBV27 TGTGCCAGCAGTCCCCCGGGACAGACCCTAGGGACCCAGTACTTC CASSPPGQTLGTQYF
NA NA TRBJ2-7 TRBV19 TGTGCCAGTAGTAGGGTCGACAGTCGGAACGAGCAGTACTTC CASSRVDSRNEQYF
few TRBD1 TRBJ2-5 TRBV19 TGTGCCAGTAGTATAACGCCGGGACAGGGGGTAGAGACCCAGTACTTC CASSITPGQGVETQYF
NA TRBD1 TRBJ1-2 TRBV24-1 TGTGCCACCAGAATTAGGACAGGGACGAACTATGGCTACACCTTC CATRIRTGTNYGYTF
NA NA TRBJ1-2 TRBV6-2/TRBV6-3 TGTGCCAGCAGCCTTGGACAGCTACCGTTGGGCTACACCTTC CASSLGQLPLGYTF
few NA TRBJ1-3 TRBV10-1 TGCGCCAGCAGTGAAGGGGAAGCTGGAAACACCATATATTTT CASSEGEAGNTIYF
NA NA TRBJ1-6 TRBV3-1/TRBV3-2 TGTGCCAGCAGCCCGCGAGGGCAGCACAATTCACCCCTCCACTTT CASSPRGQHNSPLHF
NA NA TRBJ2-2 TRBV5-1 TGCGCCAGCAGCTTAACAGGGACCGGGGAGCTGTTTTTT CASSLTGTGELFF
NA NA TRBJ1-4 TRBV15 TGTGCCACCAGCAGAGAGTTAGACAGCCTTAATGAAAAACTGTTTTTT CATSRELDSLNEKLFF
NA TRBD1 TRBJ2-7 TRBV5-1 TGCGCCAGCAGCTTGGGACGGTATGAGACAGGGAACAACGAGCAGTACTTC CASSLGRYETGNNEQYF
NA TRBD2 TRBJ2-3 TRBV5-4 TGTGCCAGCACCTCGGGCGGGAGAGAGAATACGCAGTATTTT CASTSGGRENTQYF
once TRBD1 TRBJ2-5 TRBV2 TGTGCCAGCAGTCGACAGGGTAATAGCCCAGAGACCCAGTACTTC CASSRQGNSPETQYF
NA NA TRBJ2-5 TRBV12-3/TRBV12-4 TGTGCCAGCAGTCTGGGACTCCAGCGGGCCCAGTACTTC CASSLGLQRAQYF
NA TRBD2 TRBJ2-5 TRBV11-2 TGTGCCAGCAGGTTGGGGGCTAGCGGGAGGTGGTTGCAAGAGACCCAGTACTTC CASRLGASGRWLQETQYF
NA NA TRBJ2-1 TRBV6-5 TGTGCCGGGAGGGGACAGGCGTCCTACAATGAGCAGTTCTTC CAGRGQASYNEQFF
NA TRBD2 TRBJ2-5 TRBV28 TGTGCCAGCAACTTAAGCGGGAGTCTTCGAGAGACCCAGTACTTC CASNLSGSLRETQYF
once TRBD2 TRBJ2-3 TRBV3-1/TRBV3-2 TGTGCCAGCAGCCAAGTTGGACTAGCGGAAGGTGTGTATTTT CASSQVGLAEGVYF
NA TRBD2 TRBJ2-1 TRBV6-5 TGTGCCAGCAGCTCCGGAGCGGGAGGTGGGGCTGAGCAGTTCTTC CASSSGAGGGAEQFF
few TRBD2 TRBJ2-7 TRBV5-1 TGCGCCAGCAGCAATGGGACTAGCGTCCAGAACGAGCAGTACTTC CASSNGTSVQNEQYF
NA TRBD1 TRBJ1-1 TRBV15 TGTGCCACCAGCAGAGACCCGGGACAGGTCACTGAAGCTTTCTTT CATSRDPGQVTEAFF
NA NA TRBJ1-3 TRBV30 TGTGCCTGGAGTAGGGGAGGGATCTCTGGAAACACCATATATTTT CAWSRGGISGNTIYF
NA NA TRBJ1-5 TRBV5-1 TGCGCCAGCAGCTACACAGGGATGGGAAATCAGCCCCAGCATTTT CASSYTGMGNQPQHF